These 20 T cell receptor beta chains were sequenced from one sample in a study of cytomegalovirus exposure and HLA in healthy donors. Produced via immunoSEQ multiplex PCR; TCRdb's table is partial and in-frame only. Found here are approximately 270,000 clones, roughly 90% of them singletons; the top ten hold around 12%. The sequenced material came from PBMCs. These TCRs come from a man aged 18 to 35 in good health and CMV-seropositive.

The chain carries TRBV5-1 and TRBJ1-4; no firm D call. V dropped 0 bases and J dropped 3 bases, with 15 bases sitting between them. The CDR3 extends over 17 amino acids. CDR1 and CDR2 from the germline V gene are SGHRS and YFSETQ. This CDR3 reads CASSLGPSYPSNEKLFF. CDR3 DNA: TGCGCCAGCAGCTTGGGGCCATCCTACCCTTCTAATGAAAAACTGTTTTTT.

V is TRBV5-1 and J is TRBJ2-1, with D perhaps matching TRBD2 (6 bases). Germline loops: CDR1 SGHRS, CDR2 YFSETQ. The CDR3 extends over 16 amino acids. The V and J ends lost 5 bases and 8 bases respectively, with 23 bases between them. CDR3: CASSSVRGTPGDEQFF. The DNA of the CDR3 is TGCGCCAGCAGTTCCGTGAGGGGTACCCCGGGGGATGAGCAGTTCTTC.

The chain is built from TRBV2 and TRBJ2-7; 7 bases are a match to TRBD1. This CDR3 comprises 15 residues. Germline CDR1 SNHLY, CDR2 FYNNEI. V lost 6 bases and J lost 2; bases outside the gene matches: 10. As DNA, the CDR3 is TGTGCCAGCAGATGGAACAGGGGACGGACCTACGAGCAGTACTTC. Protein: CASRWNRGRTYEQYF.

The chain uses TRBV30 and TRBJ1-3; the D is unclear. Germline CDR1 GTSNPN, CDR2 SVGIG (reference sequence). Trimming removed 1 base at V and 4 bases at J, with 8 bases between. The CDR3 runs to 13 residues. CDR3 region: CAWSGLWGNTIYF. The DNA for the CDR3 is TGTGCCTGGAGTGGCCTATGGGGAAACACCATATATTTT.

This clone was seen more than once but under ten times. The CDR3: CASSDVAGGPSDTQYF. CDR3 sequence (DNA): TGTGCCAGCAGTGACGTAGCGGGAGGGCCTTCAGATACGCAGTATTTT. The J gene is TRBJ2-3, the V gene TRBV6-4, with 11 bases fitting TRBD2. The germline V gene has CDR1 MRHNA and CDR2 SNTAGT. With V trimmed by 2 bases and J by 4 bases, 5 bases remained unmatched. This CDR3 spans 16 amino acids.

This rearrangement joins TRBV6-1 to TRBJ1-1; 7 nucleotides agree with TRBD1. The V segment lost 4 bases and the J segment 2 bases; nucleotides outside the gene matches: 10. CDR1 is MNHNS, CDR2 SASEGT, per germline. The CDR3 length is 16 residues. The DNA for the CDR3 is TGTGCCAGCAGTGTACGACAGGGCGGTTTTAACACTGAAGCTTTCTTT. It codes for CASSVRQGGFNTEAFF.

The chain carries TRBV9 and TRBJ1-1; weak D call: TRBD1 (5 bases). With 2 bases removed from V and 1 base from J, the gap between germline ends came to 9 bases. The V gene's germline CDR1 is SGDLS and CDR2 YYNGEE. The CDR3 has 14 amino acids. CDR3 region: CASSVLGGNTEAFF. The CDR3, as DNA: TGTGCCAGCAGCGTCCTTGGGGGGAACACTGAAGCTTTCTTT.

V usage is TRBV30 and J usage is TRBJ2-1; D might be TRBD1 (6 bases). Germline V gives CDR1 GTSNPN, CDR2 SVGIG (reference sequence). Trimming removed 0 bases from V and 7 bases from J, with 13 bases in between. The CDR3 is 14 residues long. CDR3 sequence: CAWSVLNGQNEQFF. The CDR3, as DNA: TGTGCCTGGAGTGTCCTAAATGGACAGAATGAGCAGTTCTTC.

This chain links TRBV29-1 with TRBJ1-2, with D perhaps matching TRBD1 (6 bases). CDR1 and CDR2 from the germline V gene are SQVTM and ANQGSEA. V was trimmed by 6 bases and J by 7 bases, leaving 18 bases between them. The CDR3 totals 13 residues. The CDR3 is CSVGRGGQGGYTF. In DNA form, the CDR3 reads TGCAGCGTGGGCCGCGGGGGGCAGGGTGGCTACACCTTC.

This clone came up once. The rearrangement joins TRBV5-4 to TRBJ2-2; D uncertain. The CDR3 loop spans 12 amino acids. V was cut by 0 bases and J by 9 bases, with 6 bases left in between. The germline V gene has CDR1 SGHNT and CDR2 YYREEE (reference sequence). CDR3 loop: CASSLDQRELFF. The CDR3 bases are TGTGCCAGCAGCTTGGACCAGCGGGAGCTGTTTTTT. Combining the CDR3 with reference TRBV5-4 and TRBJ2-2 gives the whole variable domain ETGVTQSPTHLIKTRGQQVTLRCSSQSGHNTVSWYQQALGQGPQFIFQYYREEENGRGNFPPRFSGLQFPNYSSELNVNALELDDSALYLCASSLDQRELFFGEGSRLTVL.

This clone came up once. The gene calls are TRBV5-1 and TRBJ2-1, with 8 bases fitting TRBD2. Germline V gene sequence: CDR1 SGHRS, CDR2 YFSETQ. Germline trimming cut 0 bases from V and 9 bases from J; bases unmatched to any gene: 8. The CDR3 covers 15 residues. The CDR3 coding sequence is TGCGCCAGCAGCTTGGAGCGGACTAGCTTCACTGAGCAGTTCTTC. It translates to CASSLERTSFTEQFF.

The CDR3 DNA is TGTGCCAGTAGTCCGCGGACAGGGGTAGGCTACACCTTC. It yields the protein CASSPRTGVGYTF. The rearrangement links TRBV19 to TRBJ1-2; 9 bases fit TRBD1. CDR1 is LNHDA, CDR2 SQIVND, per germline (reference sequence). V was clipped by 5 bases and J by 8 bases; unmatched bases: 6. The CDR3 extends over 13 amino acids.

The DNA for the CDR3 is TGTGCCAGCAGTGAATCACCAACCTACGAGCAGTACTTC. Its translation is CASSESPTYEQYF. The chain is built from TRBV2 and TRBJ2-7, with D unclear. Germline V gives CDR1 SNHLY, CDR2 FYNNEI. This CDR3 is built from 13 residues. Trimming removed 2 bases at V and 2 bases at J, with 7 bases between.

The chain has TRBV11-2 and TRBJ2-5; 8 bases are shared with TRBD2. The ends lost 4 bases at V and 5 bases at J; junction bases unmatched: 9. The germline V gene encodes CDR1 SGHAT and CDR2 FQNNGV. The CDR3 spans 15 residues. CDR3: CASSWERELWETQYF. The CDR3 nucleotides read TGTGCCAGCAGCTGGGAGCGGGAGTTGTGGGAGACCCAGTACTTC.

This chain uses TRBV6-5 with TRBJ2-1; D uncertain. The CDR3 spans 15 residues. Deletions cut 5 bases from V and 0 bases from J, with 11 bases between. The germline CDR1 and CDR2 sequences are MNHEY and SVGAGI. Here the CDR3 reads CASSPDRSSYNEQFF. The CDR3 DNA follows: TGTGCCAGCAGTCCGGACCGTAGCTCCTACAATGAGCAGTTCTTC.

This chain uses TRBV7-6 with TRBJ2-2, with TRBD2 as a possible D gene (5 bases). Looked up from germline, CDR1 is SGHVS and CDR2 is FNYEAQ. This CDR3 region has 15 residues. V was cut by 1 base and J by 5 bases, with 11 bases left in between. The CDR3 here is CASSLEGGRTGELFF. The CDR3 region has the DNA TGTGCCAGCAGCTTAGAAGGAGGACGGACCGGGGAGCTGTTTTTT.

This chain links TRBV27 with TRBJ2-1, with D tentatively TRBD2 (6 bases). This CDR3 is built from 13 residues. The ends were cut back, 6 bases at V and 8 bases at J, with 14 bases in the middle. From germline, CDR1 is MNHEY and CDR2 SMNVEV (reference sequence). CDR3 bases: TGTGCCAGCAGACGGGACTGGCGTGATGAGCAGTTCTTC. Residues: CASRRDWRDEQFF.

The gene calls are TRBV27 and TRBJ2-7, with D perhaps given as TRBD1 or TRBD2 (5 bases each). CDR1 is MNHEY and CDR2 is SMNVEV in the germline V gene (reference sequence). Trimming left V 2 bases short and J 5 bases short, with 10 bases between. This CDR3 region has 13 residues. The CDR3 region is CASSLHGAHEQYF. DNA for the CDR3: TGTGCCAGCAGTTTACACGGGGCCCACGAGCAGTACTTC.

J is TRBJ2-7 and V is TRBV6-5; D remains unclear. Trimming cost V 4 bases and J 4 bases, with 11 bases left between them. The CDR3 loop spans 13 amino acids. Germline V gene data show CDR1 as MNHEY and CDR2 as SVGAGI. DNA of the CDR3: TGTGCCAGCAGTTCCAATCTGAAGTACGAGCAGTACTTC. It translates to CASSSNLKYEQYF.

The chain links TRBV15 to TRBJ2-7; 13 nucleotides match TRBD2. Trimming removed 5 bases from V and 4 bases from J; junction bases left unmatched: 8. This CDR3 is built from 16 residues. The germline gives CDR1 LNHNV, CDR2 YYDKDF (reference sequence). DNA for the CDR3: TGTGCCACCAGCGAGGGGAGACTAGCGGGAGGTTACGAGCAGTACTTC. Encoded protein: CATSEGRLAGGYEQYF.